One sample yielded the 32 T cell receptor beta chains listed below, sequenced in a study of shared clonotypes between healthy human individuals. Profiling relied on immunoSEQ multiplex PCR, and the TCRdb table lists in-frame clones only, not all of them. The sample includes 600,000 to 750,000 clones, around 72% of them seen just once. Sequencing was performed on memory CD4+ T cells sorted from blood. Subset of the sample: CD45RA-negative fraction. The receptors shown here come from a woman aged 25 to 39 in good health.

This rearrangement joins TRBV5-4 to TRBJ1-1; the D gene is possibly TRBD1 (6 bases). The CDR3 is 14 amino acids. Per the germline V gene, CDR1 is SGHNT and CDR2 is YYREEE (reference sequence). Trimming cost V 3 bases and J 4 bases, with 13 bases left between them. CDR3: CASSSRTASTEAFF. The DNA of the CDR3 is TGTGCCAGCAGCTCCCGGACAGCCTCCACTGAAGCTTTCTTT.

This clone was counted once. The J gene is TRBJ1-1, the V gene TRBV5-6; D remains ambiguous. V lost 5 bases to trimming and J lost 8 bases, with 19 bases between them. In germline, CDR1 is SGHDT, CDR2 YYEEEE. The CDR3 runs to 14 residues. CDR3 nucleotides: TGTGCCAGCAGACGCGGGGAAGCCAGATGGGAAGCTTTCTTT. Protein sequence: CASRRGEARWEAFF.

The chain uses TRBV27 and TRBJ1-1; D is uncertain. The germline V and J ends were trimmed by 3 bases and 3 bases, with 11 bases remaining between them. Germline V lookup: CDR1 MNHEY, CDR2 SMNVEV (reference sequence). The CDR3 extends over 14 amino acids. The CDR3 DNA reads TGTGCCAGCAGTTTTCGTCGCCTAGACACTGAAGCTTTCTTT. Translating it yields CASSFRRLDTEAFF.

This clone was seen ten or more times. Here the CDR3 reads CATSRDRGGDYGYTF. Here the CDR3 DNA reads TGTGCCACCAGCAGGGACAGGGGAGGGGACTATGGCTACACCTTC. This rearrangement joins TRBV15 to TRBJ1-2; 9 positions match TRBD1. This CDR3 is 15 amino acids long. CDR1 is LNHNV, CDR2 YYDKDF, per germline (reference sequence). After removal of 3 bases from V and 3 bases from J, the junction contained 5 bases not matched to a gene.

The DNA of the CDR3 is TGTGCCAGTAGTTTTGGGCGGATGAACACTGAAGCTTTCTTT. It encodes CASSFGRMNTEAFF. V gene TRBV19 combines with J gene TRBJ1-1, with D hard to call. V was clipped by 5 bases and J by 0 bases, with 10 bases between them. CDR1 LNHDA and CDR2 SQIVND come from the germline V gene (reference sequence). The length of the CDR3 is 14 residues.

Ten or more counts support this clone. The genes are TRBV29-1 and TRBJ2-5, with 7 bases lining up with TRBD2. In germline, CDR1 is SQVTM, CDR2 ANQGSEA. The CDR3 covers 12 residues. Trimming took 2 bases from V and 5 from J; bases not matched to a gene: 2. The DNA of the CDR3 is TGCAGCGTTGAAAGGCGGGGGGAGACCCAGTACTTC. The encoded protein is CSVERRGETQYF.

The chain has TRBV7-8 and TRBJ1-5, with TRBD1 as a possible D gene (5 bases). The CDR3 runs to 15 residues. V was shortened by 0 bases and J by 7 bases, with 13 bases between the two germline ends. Germline V gene lookup returns CDR1 SGHVS and CDR2 FQNEAQ. Here the CDR3 DNA reads TGTGCCAGCAGCTTAGCGGAAGGGTGGGGGCAGCCCCAGCATTTT. This gives the protein CASSLAEGWGQPQHF.

CDR3 nucleotide sequence: TGTGCCAGCAGCTTAGACAGGAAAAATTTCATGAACACTGAAGCTTTCTTT. It translates to CASSLDRKNFMNTEAFF. The V call is TRBV7-6, the J call TRBJ1-1, with D possibly being TRBD1 (5 bases). The CDR3 sequence is 17 residues long. V shed 1 base and J shed 0 bases, with 15 bases lying between them. The germline V gene has CDR1 SGHVS and CDR2 FNYEAQ.

This clone was found once. The rearrangement links TRBV6-5 to TRBJ2-7; 12 bases are a match to TRBD2. Per the germline V gene, CDR1 is MNHEY and CDR2 is SVGAGI. The V segment lost 6 bases and the J segment 9 bases; nucleotides outside the gene matches: 9. This CDR3 comprises 14 residues. CDR3 DNA sequence: TGTGCCAGCAGAACCCTAGCGGGAGGGCCGGGGCAGTACTTC. Its translation: CASRTLAGGPGQYF.

This clone was seen a few times. This chain joins TRBV18 and TRBJ1-4; D is unresolved. This CDR3 comprises 13 residues. Trimming took off 3 bases at V and 8 bases at J, with 10 bases between the two ends. Germline values: CDR1 KGHSH, CDR2 LQKENI. The CDR3 nucleotides read TGTGCCAGCTCACCTCCGACGGGAGAAAAACTGTTTTTT. The encoded protein is CASSPPTGEKLFF.

The V and J genes are TRBV19 and TRBJ2-1, with 9 positions matching TRBD1. The CDR3 is 15 amino acids. Germline CDR1 reads LNHDA; CDR2 reads SQIVND (reference sequence). V shed 6 bases and J 12 bases; nucleotides not matched to a gene: 15. The CDR3 nucleotides read TGTGCCAGTAGGGCCGGGACAGGGTTCGGAGAGGGGCAGTTCTTC. Translating gives CASRAGTGFGEGQFF.

The J gene is TRBJ1-4, the V gene TRBV9; weak D call: TRBD1 (5 bases). Per germline, CDR1 SGDLS and CDR2 YYNGEE. The length of the CDR3 is 15 residues. V lost 0 bases to trimming and J lost 3 bases, with 9 bases between them. CDR3 sequence reads: CASSVEQGSNEKLFF. The CDR3 DNA follows: TGTGCCAGCAGCGTAGAGCAGGGTTCTAATGAAAAACTGTTTTTT.

This clone has just one count. The chain uses TRBV7-9 and TRBJ1-6; no clear D gene. V was trimmed by 1 base and J by 10 bases, leaving 11 bases between them. CDR1 and CDR2 (germline): SEHNR, FQNEAQ (reference sequence). The CDR3 is made up of 14 amino acids. The CDR3 bases are TGTGCCAGCAGCTTAGGACAATGGGGATCACCCCTCCACTTT. Its protein is CASSLGQWGSPLHF. Together with reference TRBV7-9 and TRBJ1-6, the CDR3 gives the full variable domain: DTGVSQNPRHKITKRGQNVTFRCDPISEHNRLYWYRQTLGQGPEFLTYFQNEAQLEKSRLLSDRFSAERPKGSFSTLEIQRTEQGDSAMYLCASSLGQWGSPLHFGNGTRLTVT.

This clone appeared a few times. V gene TRBV6-1 combines with J gene TRBJ1-2; the D is unclear. The V end lost 11 bases, the J end lost 7 bases, and 20 bases lay between the germline ends. Germline V gene sequence: CDR1 MNHNS, CDR2 SASEGT. This CDR3 spans 13 amino acids. The CDR3 loop reads CAGTATTAFGYTF. CDR3 DNA: TGTGCCGGAACAGCGACTACTGCCTTTGGCTACACCTTC.

The chain employs TRBV19 and TRBJ1-2; D gene ambiguous. V was cut by 11 bases and J by 6 bases, with 13 bases left in between. Germline loops: CDR1 LNHDA, CDR2 SQIVND (reference sequence). The CDR3 contains 11 residues. The CDR3 nucleotides are TGTGCCGCAGGAAGACGGGATGGCTACACCTTC. It yields the protein CAAGRRDGYTF.

The CDR3 sequence is CASSLEFAGGGDTQYF. The CDR3 DNA is TGTGCCAGCAGCTTAGAATTTGCGGGAGGTGGAGATACGCAGTATTTT. This chain links TRBV11-2 with TRBJ2-3; 8 nucleotides line up with TRBD2. CDR3 size: 16 residues. In germline, CDR1 is SGHAT, CDR2 FQNNGV. After removal of 0 bases from V and 5 bases from J, the junction contained 7 bases not matched to a gene. Drawing the rest from reference TRBV11-2 and TRBJ2-3, the complete variable domain is EAGVAQSPRYKIIEKRQSVAFWCNPISGHATLYWYQQILGQGPKLLIQFQNNGVVDDSQLPKDRFSAERLKGVDSTLKIQPAKLEDSAVYLCASSLEFAGGGDTQYFGPGTRLTVL.

V usage is TRBV10-2 and J usage is TRBJ2-7, with 10 bases matching TRBD2. Germline loops: CDR1 WSHSY, CDR2 SAAADI. This CDR3 contains 14 residues. V lost 8 bases to trimming and J lost 2 bases; unmatched junction nucleotides: 6. CDR3 nucleotides: TGCGCCAGCCGGCTAGCGGGGGCAACCTACGAGCAGTACTTC. This translates into CASRLAGATYEQYF.

V is TRBV10-3 and J is TRBJ2-3, with a possible D match to TRBD2 (6 bases). The CDR3 contains 14 residues. With 10 bases removed from V and 6 bases from J, the gap between germline ends came to 20 bases. CDR1 and CDR2 from the germline V gene are ENHRY and SYGVKD. CDR3 nucleotide sequence: TGTGCCACCAGGTCCATCGGGAGCGTCGATACGCAGTATTTT. It encodes CATRSIGSVDTQYF.

This chain connects TRBV11-2 to TRBJ2-5, with D maybe TRBD1 (6 bases). V lost 5 bases and J 5 bases, leaving 12 bases between the germline ends. Germline V gene lookup returns CDR1 SGHAT and CDR2 FQNNGV. CDR3 length equals 13 residues. Here the CDR3 DNA reads TGTGCCAGCAGCGGCGGCAGGGGCGAGACCCAGTACTTC. Translated: CASSGGRGETQYF. Filled out from reference TRBV11-2 and TRBJ2-5, the complete variable domain reads EAGVAQSPRYKIIEKRQSVAFWCNPISGHATLYWYQQILGQGPKLLIQFQNNGVVDDSQLPKDRFSAERLKGVDSTLKIQPAKLEDSAVYLCASSGGRGETQYFGPGTRLLVL.

The chain combines TRBV7-2 with TRBJ1-3; TRBD1 is a possible D gene (6 bases). This CDR3 comprises 15 residues. CDR1 and CDR2 from the germline V gene are SGHTA and FQGNSA. Trimming cost V 2 bases and J 4 bases, with 12 bases left between them. The CDR3: CASSLSGAQGNTIYF. CDR3 nucleotides: TGTGCCAGCAGCTTATCAGGGGCGCAGGGAAACACCATATATTTT. The variable domain in full, with the rest retrieved from reference TRBV7-2 and TRBJ1-3, is GAGVSQSPSNKVTEKGKDVELRCDPISGHTALYWYRQSLGQGLEFLIYFQGNSAPDKSGLPSDRFSAERTGGSVSTLTIQRTQQEDSAVYLCASSLSGAQGNTIYFGEGSWLTVV.

The chain has TRBV15 and TRBJ1-2; possibly TRBD1 for D (5 bases). The germline CDR1 and CDR2 sequences are LNHNV and YYDKDF (reference sequence). CDR3 size: 12 residues. V was shortened by 0 bases and J by 8 bases, with 7 bases between the two germline ends. The CDR3, as DNA: TGTGCCACCAGCAGAGACAGGGTCGGCTACACCTTC. Translated, it gives CATSRDRVGYTF.

The rearrangement links TRBV4-1 to TRBJ1-4, with D uncertain. The CDR3 totals 16 residues. In germline, CDR1 is MGHRA, CDR2 YSYEKL. V lost 0 bases to trimming and J lost 8 bases, with 16 bases between them. Here the CDR3 DNA reads TGCGCCAGCAGCCAAGATTTCGGAGGTCTAGGCGAAAAACTGTTTTTT. Protein: CASSQDFGGLGEKLFF.

The chain has TRBV28 and TRBJ1-5; perhaps TRBD1 as D (6 bases). This CDR3 is 15 amino acids long. CDR1 and CDR2 (germline): MDHEN, SYDVKM. V was pared by 1 base and J by 1 base, with 8 bases between. The CDR3 DNA follows: TGTGCCAGCAGTTTATCGGGGGCGAGCAATCAGCCCCAGCATTTT. Amino acid sequence: CASSLSGASNQPQHF.

This clone was picked up one time. The V and J genes are TRBV5-1 and TRBJ2-7; 10 nucleotides match TRBD1. Unmatched junction bases numbered 4, after V lost 5 bases and J lost 5 bases. Germline-derived CDR1 and CDR2 are SGHRS and YFSETQ. The CDR3 runs 13 residues. The CDR3 coding sequence is TGCGCCAGCAGGGGACAGGGGCTCAACGAGCAGTACTTC. It encodes CASRGQGLNEQYF.

The V and J genes are TRBV6-6 and TRBJ1-2; TRBD1 matches at 9 bases. CDR1 is MNHNY, CDR2 SVGAGI, per germline (reference sequence). The CDR3 sequence is 14 residues long. The V and J ends lost 9 bases and 8 bases, in that order; junction bases with no gene match: 13. The CDR3 DNA is TGTGCCAGTGGGGCCCGGGACAGGGTTGGAGGCTACACCTTC. Translation gives CASGARDRVGGYTF.

The J gene is TRBJ1-4, the V gene TRBV27; D is perhaps TRBD1 (5 bases). Deletions cut 5 bases from V and 8 bases from J, with 12 bases between. CDR3 length equals 13 residues. Germline CDR1 is MNHEY and CDR2 is SMNVEV (reference sequence). CDR3 DNA sequence: TGTGCCAGCAGTCCAGAGACAGCGGAAAAACTGTTTTTT. Translation: CASSPETAEKLFF. Looking up the rest from reference TRBV27 and TRBJ1-4 gives the full variable domain: EAQVTQNPRYLITVTGKKLTVTCSQNMNHEYMSWYRQDPGLGLRQIYYSMNVEVTDKGDVPEGYKVSRKEKRNFPLILESPSPNQTSLYFCASSPETAEKLFFGSGTQLSVL.

The chain couples TRBV7-6 to TRBJ1-4; D unresolved. This CDR3 contains 13 residues. V was clipped by 1 base and J by 3 bases, with 3 bases between them. Germline values: CDR1 SGHVS, CDR2 FNYEAQ. The CDR3 is CASSLVPNEKLFF. CDR3 nucleotides: TGTGCCAGCAGCTTAGTTCCTAATGAAAAACTGTTTTTT.

The chain links TRBV28 to TRBJ2-5, with D unresolved. CDR3 size: 13 residues. V was trimmed by 7 bases and J by 7 bases, leaving 16 bases between them. CDR1 is MDHEN and CDR2 is SYDVKM in the germline V gene. The CDR3 DNA sequence: TGTGCCAGCACCGAAAGGCAGATTGGGACCCAGTACTTC. Translating it yields CASTERQIGTQYF.

The chain carries TRBV5-6 and TRBJ2-7; D gene uncertain. Germline-derived CDR1 and CDR2 are SGHDT and YYEEEE. V was pared by 4 bases and J by 4 bases, with 9 bases between. The CDR3 covers 12 residues. CDR3 in DNA: TGTGCCAGCAGCCAAGTGGGGTACGAGCAGTACTTC. Its protein is CASSQVGYEQYF. Together with reference TRBV5-6 and TRBJ2-7, the CDR3 gives the full variable domain: DAGVTQSPTHLIKTRGQQVTLRCSPKSGHDTVSWYQQALGQGPQFIFQYYEEEERQRGNFPDRFSGHQFPNYSSELNVNALLLGDSALYLCASSQVGYEQYFGPGTRLTVT.

This clone was found a few times. Distinct nucleotide sequences in the sample also encode this CDR3. The rearrangement links TRBV5-1 to TRBJ1-5, with no clear D. The CDR3 runs 13 residues. The germline gives CDR1 SGHRS, CDR2 YFSETQ. V lost 0 bases and J lost 4, with 5 bases in between. The CDR3 DNA is TGCGCCAGCAGCTTGGACGGAAATCAGCCCCAGCATTTT. This gives the protein CASSLDGNQPQHF.

The chain uses TRBV2 and TRBJ2-3, with D perhaps TRBD1 (5 bases). Trimming cost V 6 bases and J 0 bases, with 13 bases left between them. The CDR3 runs to 15 residues. Germline V gene data show CDR1 as SNHLY and CDR2 as FYNNEI. DNA of the CDR3: TGTGCCAGCAGGGGGCCGGGCCCTAGCACAGATACGCAGTATTTT. Its protein product is CASRGPGPSTDTQYF.

The J gene is TRBJ2-3, the V gene TRBV29-1, with a weak D call TRBD1 (6 bases). Trimming pared 4 bases from V and 1 base from J, leaving 6 bases between. Germline CDR1 reads SQVTM; CDR2 reads ANQGSEA. This CDR3 spans 12 amino acids. The CDR3 sequence: CSVGQGTDTQYF. Written as DNA, the CDR3 is TGCAGCGTTGGACAGGGCACAGATACGCAGTATTTT.